The present T cell receptor (beta chain) was sequenced within a study of blood T cells in healthy people across ages. The V end was cut by 7 bases, the J end by 0 bases, with 14 bases between. The germline gives CDR1 SGHRS, CDR2 YFSETQ. CDR3 size: 15 residues. A sample-barcoded 5' primer and a J-beta primer mix were used in a second PCR of roughly 6 to 11 cycles. TCRdb reanalysed the 5' RACE reads using MiXCR and keeps one entry per CDR3 protein. Of nearly 1 million distinct CDR3 sequences listed, around 54% were seen once; the top ten hold around a fifth. This clonotype has only a few counts. Sequenced material: blood. This sequence joins TRBV5-1 and TRBJ2-1; unclear D gene. This clonotype was sampled from a woman aged 55-70 years in good health. As DNA, the CDR3 is TGCGCCAGCCGAAGGGAATTGGTCTCCTACAATGAGCAGTTCTTC. This translates into CASRRELVSYNEQFF. Drawing the rest from reference TRBV5-1 and TRBJ2-1, the complete variable domain is KAGVTQTPRYLIKTRGQQVTLSCSPISGHRSVSWYQQTPGQGLQFLFEYFSETQRNKGNFPGRFSGRQFSNSRSEMNVSTLELGDSALYLCASRRELVSYNEQFFGPGTRLTVL.